These 27 T cell receptor beta chains originate from one sample sequenced in a study of T cell responses to AZD1222 COVID-19 vaccine. Data came from immunoSEQ multiplex PCR; TCRdb stores just in-frame clones and leaves some out. The sample consists of some 96,000 clones, about 87% of them appearing once. The sequencing here drew on peripheral blood, taken on day 0 of AZD1222 vaccination. All receptors come from an adult in good health.

The J gene is TRBJ1-1, the V gene TRBV6-5; TRBD1 matches 10 bases. The junction had 4 bases not matched to a gene; V was cut back by 2 bases and J by 4 bases. CDR1 is MNHEY, CDR2 SVGAGI, per germline. The CDR3 is made up of 15 amino acids. The CDR3 here is CASSYGDRGITEAFF. CDR3 nucleotide sequence: TGTGCCAGCAGTTACGGGGACAGGGGAATCACTGAAGCTTTCTTT.

The chain links TRBV2 to TRBJ2-2, with a weak D call TRBD1 (6 bases). Germline loops: CDR1 SNHLY, CDR2 FYNNEI. Trimming shortened V by 5 bases and J by 1 base, and 11 bases separated the two germline ends. This CDR3 spans 15 amino acids. The CDR3 region has the DNA TGTGCCAGCAGTCGTCCGGACAGGAACACCGGGGAGCTGTTTTTT. Amino acid sequence: CASSRPDRNTGELFF.

The DNA of the CDR3 is TGTGCCAGCAGCCCCTACCCTCCGGGACAGGGGGTTAGAGGGAAAACTCTTGGGGCCAACGTCCTGACTTTC. Amino acid sequence: CASSPYPPGQGVRGKTLGANVLTF. The chain is built from TRBV6-2 or TRBV6-3 and TRBJ2-6; 11 nucleotides match TRBD1. Losses at the gene ends were 6 bases for V and 3 bases for J; bases not matched to a gene: 28. CDR3 size: 24 residues. Germline V gene sequence: CDR1 MNHEY, CDR2 SVGEGT.

This clone was seen more than once but under ten times. This sequence joins TRBV7-9 and TRBJ1-4; possibly TRBD1 for D (5 bases). Germline V gene sequence: CDR1 SEHNR, CDR2 FQNEAQ (reference sequence). CDR3 size: 15 residues. Deletions cut 6 bases from V and 6 bases from J, with 17 bases between. As DNA, the CDR3 is TGTGCCAGCAGAGAATATGGGGGGAAGGATGAAAAACTGTTTTTT. This encodes CASREYGGKDEKLFF.

The V gene is TRBV7-2, the J gene TRBJ2-6; D ambiguous. Germline assignment: CDR1 SGHTA and CDR2 FQGNSA. The CDR3 extends over 16 amino acids. V was trimmed by 5 bases and J by 0 bases, leaving 11 bases between them. The DNA of the CDR3 is TGTGCCAGCAGCCCGAATGCAGCCTCTGGGGCCAACGTCCTGACTTTC. It is translated as CASSPNAASGANVLTF. The full variable domain, its missing parts supplied by reference TRBV7-2 and TRBJ2-6, is GAGVSQSPSNKVTEKGKDVELRCDPISGHTALYWYRQSLGQGLEFLIYFQGNSAPDKSGLPSDRFSAERTGGSVSTLTIQRTQQEDSAVYLCASSPNAASGANVLTFGAGSRLTVL.

This rearrangement joins TRBV21-1 to TRBJ1-6; the table gives TRBD1 as D, unverified against the DNA. TRBV21-1 is designated a pseudogene. The CDR3 loop spans 13 amino acids. Here the CDR3 reads CASRTGRDSPLHF. Written as DNA, the CDR3 is TGTGCCAGCAGGACAGGGAGAGATTCACCCCTCCACTTT.

This chain links TRBV30 with TRBJ2-1, with D perhaps assigned TRBD1 or TRBD2 (7 bases each). Germline assignment: CDR1 GTSNPN and CDR2 SVGIG (reference sequence). Between the trimmed V and J ends, which lost 3 bases and 8 bases, there was a span of 17 bases. The CDR3 has 14 residues. CDR3 sequence reads: CAWSLAGGDDEQFF. The CDR3 bases are TGTGCCTGGAGCTTGGCAGGGGGGGATGATGAGCAGTTCTTC.

The J gene is TRBJ2-1, the V gene TRBV5-5; 8 bases agree with TRBD2. With V trimmed by 4 bases and J by 2 bases, 11 bases remained unmatched. The V gene's germline CDR1 is SGHKS and CDR2 YYEKEE (reference sequence). The CDR3 contains 17 residues. CDR3 residues: CASSGATSESAYNEQFF. Written as DNA, the CDR3 is TGTGCCAGCAGCGGGGCGACTAGCGAAAGTGCCTACAATGAGCAGTTCTTC.

V gene TRBV27 combines with J gene TRBJ1-1; unclear D gene. The CDR3 consists of 15 residues. V was trimmed by 3 bases and J by 1 base, leaving 12 bases between them. The germline V gene encodes CDR1 MNHEY and CDR2 SMNVEV (reference sequence). The CDR3 nucleotides read TGTGCCAGCAGTTTGGGTCTCTCCGCGAACACTGAAGCTTTCTTT. Encoded protein: CASSLGLSANTEAFF.

V and J are TRBV5-6 and TRBJ2-7; D remains unclear. V dropped 2 bases and J dropped 6 bases, with 15 bases sitting between them. The CDR3 spans 14 residues. The germline V gene has CDR1 SGHDT and CDR2 YYEEEE. As DNA, the CDR3 is TGTGCCAGCAGCTTCCGCTTCGGCGGTCTCGAGCAGTACTTC. Its protein product is CASSFRFGGLEQYF.

This chain joins TRBV9 and TRBJ2-1; D is ambiguous. Germline CDR1 and CDR2: SGDLS and YYNGEE. V gave up 2 bases and J gave up 3 bases, with 12 bases separating them. CDR3 length equals 15 residues. The CDR3 sequence: CASSVTTGVYNEQFF. The CDR3, as DNA: TGTGCCAGCAGCGTCACGACTGGGGTCTACAATGAGCAGTTCTTC.

The V and J genes are TRBV30 and TRBJ1-5; D unclear. This CDR3 is built from 14 residues. The germline gives CDR1 GTSNPN, CDR2 SVGIG (reference sequence). V was cut by 2 bases and J by 5 bases, with 13 bases left in between. The DNA of the CDR3 is TGTGCCTGGAGTCCCCTGACCCGGGATCAGCCCCAGCATTTT. This encodes CAWSPLTRDQPQHF.

The chain employs TRBV2 and TRBJ2-7; 8 nucleotides match TRBD1. This CDR3 region has 13 residues. V lost 7 bases and J lost 1; bases outside the gene matches: 3. The germline gives CDR1 SNHLY, CDR2 FYNNEI. The CDR3 nucleotides are TGTGCCAGCAATTACAGGGGGTCCTACGAGCAGTACTTC. Translating it yields CASNYRGSYEQYF.

The V call is TRBV10-3, the J call TRBJ2-5; D ambiguous. Trimming left V 10 bases short and J 5 bases short, with 17 bases between. CDR1 is ENHRY, CDR2 SYGVKD, per germline. This CDR3 has 13 residues. CDR3 residues: CATTRGKGETQYF. The DNA of the CDR3 is TGTGCCACTACCCGAGGCAAAGGGGAGACCCAGTACTTC.

With regard to this clone: At one of its ends the junction is not consistent with the germline gene, which may arise from a read error. V gene TRBV11-3 combines with J gene TRBJ2-7; D call uncertain. The CDR3 runs to 15 residues. Per the germline V gene, CDR1 is SGHNT and CDR2 is YENEEA. CDR3 bases: TGTGCCAGCAGCCTAGACGGTTCAGGTTCCTACGAGCAGTACTTC. It translates to CASSLDGSGSYEQYF.

This clone was counted once. This CDR3 is CASSLIVGKQYF. CDR3 bases: TGTGCCAGCAGCTTAATTGTGGGCAAGCAGTACTTC. The chain links TRBV11-2 to TRBJ2-7; D is uncertain. This CDR3 is 12 amino acids long. In germline, CDR1 is SGHAT, CDR2 FQNNGV. Trimming cost V 2 bases and J 8 bases, with 10 bases left between them.

The chain is built from TRBV5-6 and TRBJ2-7; 10 bases are shared with TRBD1. Germline trimming cut 2 bases from V and 4 bases from J; bases unmatched to any gene: 6. The length of the CDR3 is 15 residues. In germline, CDR1 is SGHDT, CDR2 YYEEEE. CDR3: CASSFRQGAGYEQYF. CDR3 nucleotides: TGTGCCAGCAGCTTCAGACAGGGGGCGGGTTACGAGCAGTACTTC.

The chain employs TRBV4-3 and TRBJ2-1, with 7 bases identical to TRBD2. The CDR3 consists of 16 residues. The V segment lost 2 bases and the J segment 4 bases; nucleotides outside the gene matches: 8. Germline V lookup: CDR1 LGHNA, CDR2 YSLEER. The CDR3 region is CASSQTSSGPYNEQFF. The CDR3 coding sequence is TGCGCCAGCAGCCAAACCTCTAGCGGTCCTTACAATGAGCAGTTCTTC.

This clone has a single count. One end of the junction fails to match germline, which may point to a read error. J is TRBJ2-7 and V is TRBV27; no definite D call. CDR1 is MNHEY and CDR2 is SMNVEV in the germline V gene (reference sequence). The CDR3 is made up of 18 amino acids. CDR3 protein: CASSLSHHTALRYPPSFF. CDR3 DNA sequence: TGTGCCAGCAGTTTATCGCACCACACAGCTCTTCGATATCCTCCCTCGTTCTTC.

This clone was detected a few times. The chain employs TRBV7-8 and TRBJ1-6; 9 bases fit TRBD1. The CDR3 runs to 17 residues. Looked up from germline, CDR1 is SGHVS and CDR2 is FQNEAQ. V lost 5 bases to trimming and J lost 2 bases; unmatched junction nucleotides: 7. CDR3 coding DNA: TGTGCCAGCAGCCCCCGGACAGGGGCTACCTATAATTCACCCCTCCACTTT. It specifies CASSPRTGATYNSPLHF.

V and J are TRBV6-5 and TRBJ1-2; possibly TRBD1 for D (5 bases). From germline, CDR1 is MNHEY and CDR2 SVGAGI. V was trimmed by 7 bases and J by 4 bases, leaving 16 bases between them. The CDR3 is 14 amino acids. The CDR3 nucleotides are TGTGCCAGCAAGACGGGGGTGGGAGTCTATGGCTACACCTTC. Its translation is CASKTGVGVYGYTF.

J is TRBJ2-7 and V is TRBV6-6, with 9 positions matching TRBD1. The V segment lost 6 bases and the J segment 3 bases; nucleotides outside the gene matches: 12. Germline CDR1 MNHNY, CDR2 SVGAGI (reference sequence). The CDR3 spans 16 residues. In nucleotides, the CDR3 is TGTGCCAGCAGGCACCCTTTGGGACAGGGCTACTACGAGCAGTACTTC. It codes for CASRHPLGQGYYEQYF.

The chain combines TRBV28 with TRBJ2-7, with D possibly being TRBD2 (5 bases). The germline V gene encodes CDR1 MDHEN and CDR2 SYDVKM. This CDR3 spans 13 amino acids. V dropped 2 bases and J dropped 7 bases, with 12 bases sitting between them. In nucleotides, the CDR3 is TGTGCCAGCAGTTTAGTCGCGCCGGGGGAGCAGTACTTC. Translation: CASSLVAPGEQYF.

The chain combines TRBV28 with TRBJ1-5, with 8 bases aligning to TRBD1. There are 15 residues in the CDR3. Germline assignment: CDR1 MDHEN and CDR2 SYDVKM. V shed 5 bases, J shed 5 bases, and the junction held 8 bases outside the gene matches. The CDR3 region is CASSRKTGVHQPQHF. The DNA of the CDR3 is TGTGCCAGCAGTCGTAAGACAGGGGTCCATCAGCCCCAGCATTTT. Based on the CDR3 plus reference TRBV28 and TRBJ1-5, the full variable domain is DVKVTQSSRYLVKRTGEKVFLECVQDMDHENMFWYRQDPGLGLRLIYFSYDVKMKEKGDIPEGYSVSREKKERFSLILESASTNQTSMYLCASSRKTGVHQPQHFGDGTRLSIL.

This chain joins TRBV28 and TRBJ2-7; 7 bases are shared with TRBD1. In germline, CDR1 is MDHEN, CDR2 SYDVKM. Trimming at V came to 5 bases and at J to 3 bases, leaving 7 bases not matched to a gene. The CDR3 length is 14 residues. The CDR3 spells CASSAPGQIYEQYF. The CDR3 bases are TGTGCCAGCAGTGCGCCGGGACAGATCTACGAGCAGTACTTC. The full variable domain, in which reference TRBV28 and TRBJ2-7 provide the parts outside the CDR3, is DVKVTQSSRYLVKRTGEKVFLECVQDMDHENMFWYRQDPGLGLRLIYFSYDVKMKEKGDIPEGYSVSREKKERFSLILESASTNQTSMYLCASSAPGQIYEQYFGPGTRLTVT.

This chain connects TRBV7-9 to TRBJ1-1; no definite D call. The CDR3 contains 14 residues. Trimming cost V 2 bases and J 7 bases, with 14 bases left between them. Germline values: CDR1 SEHNR, CDR2 FQNEAQ (reference sequence). The CDR3 reads CASSLISTRGEAFF. CDR3 in DNA: TGTGCCAGCAGCTTAATTTCGACCCGGGGTGAAGCTTTCTTT.

The V call is TRBV2, the J call TRBJ2-7; weak D call: TRBD1 (5 bases). Germline V gene data show CDR1 as SNHLY and CDR2 as FYNNEI. The CDR3 extends over 13 amino acids. V lost 9 bases, J lost 5 bases, and 17 bases lay in between. This chain's CDR3 is CASRHWGEDEQYF. The CDR3, as DNA: TGTGCCAGTAGACATTGGGGCGAGGACGAGCAGTACTTC.